This is a list of T cell receptor beta chains from one sample in a study of beta chain features in type 1 diabetes. The table came from immunoSEQ multiplex PCR; TCRdb's copy has only in-frame clones and leaves some out. Seen here are about 180,000 clones, roughly an eighth observed once, and the top ten hold about 0.66%. The specimen was central memory CD4+ T cells from blood. Receptors originate from a woman aged 18-29 years in good health. CDR3s include the opening cysteine and the closing phenylalanine or tryptophan. A D gene is named only where the DNA matches it firmly. Where a row states a size, it is once, few, many or the class of an expanded clone; other rows omit it.

D	size	length	J	V	DNA	CDR3
.	.	13	TRBJ2-4	TRBV7-2	TGTGCCAGCAGCGAAAACACCCCAAACATTCAGTACTTC	CASSENTPNIQYF
TRBD1	.	17	TRBJ1-2	TRBV4-1	TGCGCCAGCAGCCAACCCCACCGGGGGACAGCCCGCTATGGCTACACCTTC	CASSQPHRGTARYGYTF
.	.	15	TRBJ1-2	TRBV11-2	TGTGCCAGCAGCTTATCAGCGGGGGCAAGCGGCGGCTACACCTTC	CASSLSAGASGGYTF
.	few	16	TRBJ2-1	TRBV11-2	TGTGCCAGCAGACAGGCGTCCCTTAGCTCCTACAATGAGCAGTTCTTC	CASRQASLSSYNEQFF
.	.	17	TRBJ2-7	TRBV7-3	TGTGCCAGCAGCTTAATCCCCGGACTAAGATCAACCTACGAGCAGTACTTC	CASSLIPGLRSTYEQYF
.	few	12	TRBJ2-1	TRBV11-1	TGTGCCAGCAGATCTCGGGGGAATGAGCAGTTCTTC	CASRSRGNEQFF
TRBD1	few	13	TRBJ2-1	TRBV2	TGTGCCAGCAGTGGACAGGGGTACAATGAGCAGTTCTTC	CASSGQGYNEQFF
.	few	16	TRBJ2-1	TRBV21-1	TGTGCCAGCAGCAAAGTATGGCGGGAGTCCTACAATGAGCAGTTCTTC	CASSKVWRESYNEQFF
TRBD2	.	15	TRBJ2-5	TRBV10-3	TGTGCCATCAGTGAGAAGCTAGCGGGAGAGGAGACCCAGTACTTC	CAISEKLAGEETQYF
TRBD2	.	13	TRBJ2-1	TRBV29-1	TGCAGCGCCGGACTAGCGGCAAACAATGAGCAGTTCTTC	CSAGLAANNEQFF
.	.	14	TRBJ2-7	TRBV4-2	TGTGCCAGCAGCCAAGAAGGGCTAGCTTACGAGCAGTACTTC	CASSQEGLAYEQYF
TRBD1	.	15	TRBJ1-1	TRBV7-3	TGTGCCAGCAGCTCCCCGACAGGGATGAACACTGAAGCTTTCTTT	CASSSPTGMNTEAFF
TRBD1	.	15	TRBJ2-1	TRBV11-2	TGTGCCAGCAGCCCCAGGGGGCGAATCTACAATGAGCAGTTCTTC	CASSPRGRIYNEQFF
.	few	15	TRBJ2-5	TRBV30	TGTGCCTGGAGTGTACAGGGCAGCCCGGTGGAGACCCAGTACTTC	CAWSVQGSPVETQYF
.	few	14	TRBJ2-5	TRBV5-6	TGTGCCAGCAGCTTGGCTGGCAGGGTAGAGACCCAGTACTTC	CASSLAGRVETQYF
.	.	14	TRBJ2-7	TRBV18	TGTGCCAGCTCTTCCTTAGGGGGAGCGGACGAGCAGTACTTC	CASSSLGGADEQYF
.	few	13	TRBJ2-3	TRBV30	TGTGCCTGGATTAAGCTTGCGACAGATACGCAGTATTTT	CAWIKLATDTQYF
TRBD1	.	14	TRBJ2-6	TRBV5-1	TGCGCCTGCGACAGGGGAACTGGGGCCAACGTCCTGACTTTC	CACDRGTGANVLTF
TRBD2	.	17	TRBJ2-1	TRBV5-1	TGCGCCAGCAGCGCGGTGGCGGGAGTACAATCCTACAATGAGCAGTTCTTC	CASSAVAGVQSYNEQFF
TRBD2	.	15	TRBJ2-1	TRBV4-2	TGTGCCAGCAGCCGCCCCGGACTAGCGGACAATGAGCAGTTCTTC	CASSRPGLADNEQFF
.	.	15	TRBJ2-1	TRBV6-1	TGTGCCAGTTTCATTTTCGGACAAGGCTACAATGAGCAGTTCTTC	CASFIFGQGYNEQFF
.	few	14	TRBJ1-3	TRBV29-1	TGCAGCGTTGATCCCTTCCTGTCTGGAAACACCATATATTTT	CSVDPFLSGNTIYF
TRBD1	.	15	TRBJ2-7	TRBV28	TGTGCCAGCAGTTTTTCGGGACAGGTAAACTACGAGCAGTACTTC	CASSFSGQVNYEQYF
TRBD1	many	17	TRBJ2-1	TRBV7-2	TGTGCCAGCACTCCACGAAGTTCTGGGACAGGGCCTAATGAGCAGTTCTTC	CASTPRSSGTGPNEQFF
.	few	14	TRBJ1-1	TRBV4-1	TGCGCCAGCAGCCAAGTAGTATCAGGGACTGAAGCTTTCTTT	CASSQVVSGTEAFF
TRBD1	few	14	TRBJ1-5	TRBV2	TGTGCCAGCAGTGCGGACAGGGCACGGCAGCCCCAGCATTTT	CASSADRARQPQHF
.	.	15	TRBJ2-3	TRBV11-2	TGTGCCAGCAGCTCCAGTAGCAGCTTCGGAGATACGCAGTATTTT	CASSSSSSFGDTQYF
TRBD2	.	18	TRBJ2-2	TRBV30	TGTGCCTGGAGTGTTTCGCATTTCTTAGCGGGAGGGACCGGGGAGCTGTTTTTT	CAWSVSHFLAGGTGELFF
.	.	15	TRBJ2-6	TRBV6-5	TGTGCCAGCAGGCGGGACAGCTCTGGGGCCAACGTCCTGACTTTC	CASRRDSSGANVLTF
.	few	14	TRBJ1-5	TRBV5-1	TGCGCCAGCAGCTTGATCCCCGGGAATCAGCCCCAGCATTTT	CASSLIPGNQPQHF
.	.	16	TRBJ2-5	TRBV5-1	TGCGCCAGCAGCTTGAGCGGCCTCCGACGCGAAGAGACCCAGTACTTC	CASSLSGLRREETQYF
TRBD1	.	13	TRBJ2-4	TRBV7-2	TGTGCCAGCAGCTCAAACCGGGACAGGGGGCAGTACTTC	CASSSNRDRGQYF
.	once	13	TRBJ2-7	TRBV5-6	TGTGCCAGCAGCTCCACAGGGTCCTACGAGCAGTACTTC	CASSSTGSYEQYF
TRBD1	.	14	TRBJ2-3	TRBV28	TGTGCCAGCAGTGGGGACAGCCGCACAGATACGCAGTATTTT	CASSGDSRTDTQYF
TRBD1	few	14	TRBJ2-7	TRBV6-5	TGTGCCAGCACCAAGAGACAGGGACCCTACGAGCAGTACTTC	CASTKRQGPYEQYF
.	few	16	TRBJ2-3	TRBV28	TGTGCCAGCAGTCCCCCCCGAGTGGTGGGCACAGATACGCAGTATTTT	CASSPPRVVGTDTQYF
TRBD1	.	15	TRBJ2-1	TRBV11-2	TGTGCCAGCAGCTTAACCTCGACAGGGGGGAATGAGCAGTTCTTC	CASSLTSTGGNEQFF
.	.	13	TRBJ1-1	TRBV6-5	TGTGCCAGCAGGGACAGCGCGAACACTGAAGCTTTCTTT	CASRDSANTEAFF
.	few	14	TRBJ2-1	TRBV10-3	TGTGCCATCAGTGCGGTACAGGGAAACAATGAGCAGTTCTTC	CAISAVQGNNEQFF
.	few	12	TRBJ1-1	TRBV2	TGTGCCAGCAGTGTAACAGGGTCTGAAGCTTTCTTT	CASSVTGSEAFF
TRBD2	.	15	TRBJ2-1	TRBV7-2	TGTGCCAGCAGCTTGGCGGGACTATCTCACAATGAGCAGTTCTTC	CASSLAGLSHNEQFF
TRBD2	.	15	TRBJ2-1	TRBV6-6	TGTGCCAGCAGTCCCACTAGCGCTCGTAACAATGAGCAGTTCTTC	CASSPTSARNNEQFF
.	.	14	TRBJ2-7	TRBV6-6	TGTGCCAGCAGCGGGGGGCGGGCTGCCTACGAGCAGTACTTC	CASSGGRAAYEQYF
TRBD2	few	14	TRBJ2-1	TRBV29-1	TGCAGCGTTAGAGGGCGGGAGTTAGGTAATGAGCAGTTCTTC	CSVRGRELGNEQFF
TRBD2	.	16	TRBJ2-3	TRBV5-1	TGCGCCAGCAGCTTGGAAGGCAGCGGGAGTATAGATACGCAGTATTTT	CASSLEGSGSIDTQYF
.	few	12	TRBJ2-3	TRBV7-6	TGTGCCAGCAGCTTAGGAGCAGATACGCAGTATTTT	CASSLGADTQYF
TRBD1	.	15	TRBJ2-7	TRBV5-6	TGTGCCAGCAGCTTGTGGGGACAGTTAAACTACGAGCAGTACTTC	CASSLWGQLNYEQYF
TRBD1	.	14	TRBJ1-1	TRBV9	TGTGCCAGCAGCACGAGACAGGGGAACACTGAAGCTTTCTTT	CASSTRQGNTEAFF
.	.	17	TRBJ2-4	TRBV5-1	TGCGCCAGCAGAAATACCGTCGGGTCTGTGGCCAAAAACATTCAGTACTTC	CASRNTVGSVAKNIQYF
.	.	13	TRBJ1-2	TRBV7-2	TGTGCCAGCAGTCCCGGACAGAACTATGGCTACACCTTC	CASSPGQNYGYTF
.	.	14	TRBJ2-7	TRBV6-5	TGTGCCAGCAGTCCCTGGGCAACCTCCTACGAGCAGTACTTC	CASSPWATSYEQYF
.	many	12	TRBJ1-1	TRBV30	TGTGCCTGGAGTGTACGGGTGACTGAAGCTTTCTTT	CAWSVRVTEAFF
.	many	14	TRBJ2-1	TRBV15	TGTGCCACCAGCTCTACCCACCAGGGCGCTGAGCAGTTCTTC	CATSSTHQGAEQFF
.	.	15	TRBJ1-3	TRBV9	TGTGCCAGCAGTCTAGACCCGGGGAGTGGAGACACCATATATTTT	CASSLDPGSGDTIYF
.	few	14	TRBJ2-1	TRBV4-3	TGCGCCAGCAGCCAAGATCAGGGTAACAATGAGCAGTTCTTC	CASSQDQGNNEQFF